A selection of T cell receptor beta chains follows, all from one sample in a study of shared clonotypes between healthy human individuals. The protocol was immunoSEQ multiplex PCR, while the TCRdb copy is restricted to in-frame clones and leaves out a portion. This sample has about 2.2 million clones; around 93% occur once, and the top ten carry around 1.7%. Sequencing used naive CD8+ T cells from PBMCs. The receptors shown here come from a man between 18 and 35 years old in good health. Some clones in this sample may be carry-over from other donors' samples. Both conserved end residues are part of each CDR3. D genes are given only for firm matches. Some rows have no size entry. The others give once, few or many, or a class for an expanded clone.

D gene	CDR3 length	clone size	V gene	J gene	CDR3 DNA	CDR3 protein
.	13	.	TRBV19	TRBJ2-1	TGTGCCAGTAGTATTGGGGCCTACAATGAGCAGTTCTTC	CASSIGAYNEQFF
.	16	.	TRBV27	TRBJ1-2	TGTGCCAGCAGTTTGGTCAGGGCCCAACTTCCGGATGGCTACACCTTC	CASSLVRAQLPDGYTF
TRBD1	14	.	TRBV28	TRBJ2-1	TGTGCCAGCAAGGGGGCCCGCTCCTACAATGAGCAGTTCTTC	CASKGARSYNEQFF
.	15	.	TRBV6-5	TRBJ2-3	TGTGCCAGCAGTACCAGGGTGGGGTCCACAGATACGCAGTATTTT	CASSTRVGSTDTQYF
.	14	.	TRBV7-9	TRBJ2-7	TGTGCCAGCAGCCCCGACAGGTTTCCCTACGAGCAGTACTTC	CASSPDRFPYEQYF
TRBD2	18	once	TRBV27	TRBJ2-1	TGTGCCAGCAGTCCCATAGGGACTAGCGGGAGTCGCGCCGATGAGCAGTTCTTC	CASSPIGTSGSRADEQFF
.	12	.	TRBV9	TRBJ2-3	TGTGCCAGCAGCGTATCTGCAGATACGCAGTATTTT	CASSVSADTQYF
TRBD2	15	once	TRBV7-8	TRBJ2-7	TGTGCCAGCAGCTTTCGGGCGGGAGTAGGTACCGAGCAGTACTTC	CASSFRAGVGTEQYF
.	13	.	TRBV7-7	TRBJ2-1	TGTGCCAGCAGCACAGGATCCTCGAATGAGCAGTTCTTC	CASSTGSSNEQFF
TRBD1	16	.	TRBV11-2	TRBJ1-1	TGTGCCAGCAGCAACAGGGACAGGGGGGTGAACACTGAAGCTTTCTTT	CASSNRDRGVNTEAFF
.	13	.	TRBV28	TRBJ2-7	TGTGCCAGCAGCCTAGACAGGTTCTACGAGCAGTACTTC	CASSLDRFYEQYF
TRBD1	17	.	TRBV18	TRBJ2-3	TGTGCCAGCTCACCACAGGCTCAGAGGGGGCTTGGAGATACGCAGTATTTT	CASSPQAQRGLGDTQYF
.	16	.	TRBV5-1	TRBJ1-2	TGCGCCAGCAGCTCGGGGATACCAGAAGGAGGCTATGGCTACACCTTC	CASSSGIPEGGYGYTF
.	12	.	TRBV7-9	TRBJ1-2	TGTGCCAGCAGCCGAGCCTTCTATGGCTACACCTTC	CASSRAFYGYTF
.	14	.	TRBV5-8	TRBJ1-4	TGTGCCAGTAACCCCCGGGCCCGGAAGGAAAAACTGTTTTTT	CASNPRARKEKLFF
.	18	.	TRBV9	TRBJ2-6	TGTGCCAGCAGCGTAGATGGGACAACTAATTCTGGGGCCAACGTCCTGACTTTC	CASSVDGTTNSGANVLTF
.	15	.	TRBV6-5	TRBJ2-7	TGTGCCAGCAGTTACTCATTCGAGCATTCCTACGAGCAGTACTTC	CASSYSFEHSYEQYF
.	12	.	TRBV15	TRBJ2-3	TGTGCCACCAGCAGGGGTTCAGATACGCAGTATTTT	CATSRGSDTQYF
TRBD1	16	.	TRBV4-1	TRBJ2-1	TGCGCCAGCAGCCAATATCGACAGGGATTATACAATGAGCAGTTCTTC	CASSQYRQGLYNEQFF
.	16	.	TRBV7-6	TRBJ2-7	TGTGCCAGCAGCTTCAAAGCACCGCCAACTCTATTTGAGCAGTACTTC	CASSFKAPPTLFEQYF
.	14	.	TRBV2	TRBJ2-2	TGTGCCAGCAGTGAACCCAGGAACACCGGGGAGCTGTTTTTT	CASSEPRNTGELFF
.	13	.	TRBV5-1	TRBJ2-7	TGCGCCAGCAGGAAGACAGAGATCTACGAGCAGTACTTC	CASRKTEIYEQYF
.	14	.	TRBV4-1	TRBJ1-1	TGCGCCAGCAGCCAAGGTCCGGAGAACACTGAAGCTTTCTTT	CASSQGPENTEAFF
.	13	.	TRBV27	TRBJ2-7	TGTGCCAGCAGTTTAGTCGCACTGGGCGAGCAGTACTTC	CASSLVALGEQYF
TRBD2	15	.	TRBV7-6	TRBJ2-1	TGTGCCAGCAGCTTAATACTAGCGGCTTACAATGAGCAGTTCTTC	CASSLILAAYNEQFF
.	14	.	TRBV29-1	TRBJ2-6	TGCAGCGTTGCTCGGGGGAACGCGGCCAACGTCCTGACTTTC	CSVARGNAANVLTF
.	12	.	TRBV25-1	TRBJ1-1	TGTGCCAGCAGTGGAGGACAGATTGAAGCTTTCTTT	CASSGGQIEAFF
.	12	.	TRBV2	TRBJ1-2	TGTGCCAGCAGTGTGACTAACTATGGCTACACCTTC	CASSVTNYGYTF
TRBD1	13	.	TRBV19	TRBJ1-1	TGTGCCAGTAGAGACAGGGAGGGGACTGAAGCTTTCTTT	CASRDREGTEAFF
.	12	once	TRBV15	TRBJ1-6	TGTGCCAGCAGGGAAGCGAATTCACCCCTCCACTTT	CASREANSPLHF
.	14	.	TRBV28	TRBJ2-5	TGTGCCAGCCAACAGTCAGGGAACCAAGAGACCCAGTACTTC	CASQQSGNQETQYF
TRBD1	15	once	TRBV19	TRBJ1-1	TGTGCCAGTAGTATCCCCAGGGGGGGGAACACTGAAGCTTTCTTT	CASSIPRGGNTEAFF
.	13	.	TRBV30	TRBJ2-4	TGTGCCTGGAAGCGGAGCGCCAAAAACATTCAGTACTTC	CAWKRSAKNIQYF
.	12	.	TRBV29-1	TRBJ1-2	TGCAGCGTTGGGGAGGGGGTTAGTGGCTACACCTTC	CSVGEGVSGYTF
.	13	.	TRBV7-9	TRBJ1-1	TGTGCCTTGGGGGGGCGCCATGGGGCTGAAGCTTTCTTT	CALGGRHGAEAFF
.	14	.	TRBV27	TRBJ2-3	TGTGCCAGCAATTACCTGAGAGGGACAGATACGCAGTATTTT	CASNYLRGTDTQYF
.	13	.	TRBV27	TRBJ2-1	TGTGCCAGCAGTTTATCGTCGGGTAATGAGCAGTTCTTC	CASSLSSGNEQFF
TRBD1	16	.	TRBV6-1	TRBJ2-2	TGTGCCAGCAGTGATTGGACAGGGGGGAACACCGGGGAGCTGTTTTTT	CASSDWTGGNTGELFF
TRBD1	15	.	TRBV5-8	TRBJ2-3	TGTGCCAGCAGCTTTAACAGGGGGTCGCGAGATACGCAGTATTTT	CASSFNRGSRDTQYF
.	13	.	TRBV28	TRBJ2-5	TGTGCCAGCGGTGGTAACCTACAAGAGACCCAGTACTTC	CASGGNLQETQYF
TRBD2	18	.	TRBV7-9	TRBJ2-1	TGTGCCAGCACCTTAGTGTCTAGCGGGCCCGGGGTTGACAATGAGCAGTTCTTC	CASTLVSSGPGVDNEQFF
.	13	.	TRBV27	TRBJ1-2	TGTGCCAGCAGTTTAGACGGAATCTATGGCTACACCTTC	CASSLDGIYGYTF
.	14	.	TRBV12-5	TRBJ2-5	TGTGCTAGTGGTTCGTGGACAGACCAAGAGACCCAGTACTTC	CASGSWTDQETQYF
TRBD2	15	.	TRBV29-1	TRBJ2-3	TGCAGCGCCCTAGGACTAGCGGGACCTGGGGATACGCAGTATTTT	CSALGLAGPGDTQYF
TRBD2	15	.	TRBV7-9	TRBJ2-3	TGTGCCAGCAGCCAACTAGCGGGAAACACAGATACGCAGTATTTT	CASSQLAGNTDTQYF
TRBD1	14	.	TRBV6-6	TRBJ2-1	TGTGCCAGCAGTTTCCAGGGGGAGTACAATGAGCAGTTCTTC	CASSFQGEYNEQFF
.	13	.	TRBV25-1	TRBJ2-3	TGTGCCAGCAGTGAATCGGTCAGGGATACGCAGTATTTT	CASSESVRDTQYF
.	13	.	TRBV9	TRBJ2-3	TGTGCCAGCAGCGCCAACAGGGCTGATACGCAGTATTTT	CASSANRADTQYF
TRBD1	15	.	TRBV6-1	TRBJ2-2	TGTGCCAGCAGAGTAACAGGGGGGAACACCGGGGAGCTGTTTTTT	CASRVTGGNTGELFF
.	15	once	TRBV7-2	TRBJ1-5	TGTGCCAGCAGCGTCAACAGGAATAGCAATCAGCCCCAGCATTTT	CASSVNRNSNQPQHF
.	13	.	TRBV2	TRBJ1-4	TGTGCCAGCATCAGTGGGGGAGGGGAAAAACTGTTTTTT	CASISGGGEKLFF
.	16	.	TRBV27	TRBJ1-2	TGTGCCAGCAGTCCACGCCTGGGGGCTTCGACCTATGGCTACACCTTC	CASSPRLGASTYGYTF
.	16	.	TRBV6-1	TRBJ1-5	TGTGCCAGCAGTGAATCGGTAATCCCGAGCAATCAGCCCCAGCATTTT	CASSESVIPSNQPQHF